The 27 T cell receptor beta chains presented below share a single source sample, sequenced in a study of cytomegalovirus exposure and HLA in healthy donors. Researchers ran the PCR with 60 Vbeta and 13 Jbeta primers. Here immunoSEQ multiplex PCR was the method, and the copy in TCRdb shows in-frame clones only, minus some. This table has 150,000 to 200,000 clones, over 65% appearing once. Sequencing was done on a sample of PBMCs. The source is a man aged 18 to 29 in good health and CMV-seronegative.

This clone occurred a few times. One junction end does not reproduce the germline sequence, and a read error may be involved. This chain joins TRBV7-9 and TRBJ2-7, with 12 positions matching TRBD2. The CDR3 consists of 15 residues. Germline V gene lookup returns CDR1 SEHNR and CDR2 FQNEAQ (reference sequence). DNA of the CDR3: TGTTCCAGCGGACCCCTGGGACTAGCGGGCCACGAGCAGTACTTC. Translation: CSSGPLGLAGHEQYF.

The rearrangement uses TRBV7-9 and TRBJ1-2; TRBD1 might be the D (5 bases). Germline V gives CDR1 SEHNR, CDR2 FQNEAQ (reference sequence). V lost 6 bases to trimming and J lost 3 bases, with 11 bases between them. The CDR3 has 13 amino acids. For the CDR3, the DNA is TGTGCCAGCAGAAGGGGTTCGGACTATGGCTACACCTTC. Protein product: CASRRGSDYGYTF.

As regards this clone: One end of the junction is discordant with germline, which a read error may explain. The chain couples TRBV5-1 to TRBJ1-6, with 11 bases aligning to TRBD1. Germline V CDR1 and CDR2: SGHRS, YFSETQ. The CDR3 covers 16 residues. CDR3 region: CASSWTGGSNNSPLHF. CDR3 nucleotide sequence: TGCGCCAGCAGCTGGACAGGGGGCTCCAATAATTCACCCCTCCACTTT.

This rearrangement joins TRBV7-2 to TRBJ2-6; perhaps TRBD2 as D (5 bases). CDR1 and CDR2 (germline): SGHTA, FQGNSA. The CDR3 loop spans 15 amino acids. Trimming took 7 bases from V and 4 from J, leaving 14 bases between them. This CDR3 is CASTGREYGANVLTF. The CDR3 DNA follows: TGTGCCAGCACCGGAAGGGAGTACGGGGCCAACGTCCTGACTTTC.

V usage is TRBV27 and J usage is TRBJ2-3; D possibly corresponds to TRBD2 (5 bases). The V and J ends lost 0 bases and 4 bases respectively, with 11 bases between them. CDR3 length equals 15 residues. From germline, CDR1 is MNHEY and CDR2 SMNVEV (reference sequence). CDR3 DNA sequence: TGTGCCAGCAGTTTATCGGGGTGGGGAGCAGATACGCAGTATTTT. Translating it yields CASSLSGWGADTQYF.

Notes on this clone: The junction differs from germline at one of its ends, possibly a read error. This sequence joins TRBV7-9 and TRBJ1-5; 7 bases align to TRBD1. Germline CDR1 and CDR2: SEHNR and FQNEAQ (reference sequence). The CDR3 loop spans 11 amino acids. The CDR3 reads CSSSLGQDWHF. The CDR3 bases are TGTTCCAGCAGCTTAGGACAGGATTGGCATTTT.

A few counts support this clone. The rearrangement uses TRBV7-9 and TRBJ1-4; 7 nucleotides align to TRBD1. Germline assignment: CDR1 SEHNR and CDR2 FQNEAQ (reference sequence). The CDR3 spans 14 residues. V trimming: 5 bases; J trimming: 8 bases; junction bases outside the gene matches: 8. CDR3 residues: CASSPRGRGEKLFF. CDR3 coding DNA: TGTGCCAGCAGCCCGAGGGGGCGCGGCGAAAAACTGTTTTTT. Full variable domain (outside the CDR3, taken from reference TRBV7-9 and TRBJ1-4): DTGVSQNPRHKITKRGQNVTFRCDPISEHNRLYWYRQTLGQGPEFLTYFQNEAQLEKSRLLSDRFSAERPKGSFSTLEIQRTEQGDSAMYLCASSPRGRGEKLFFGSGTQLSVL.

The chain links TRBV6-5 to TRBJ2-1; 7 nucleotides line up with TRBD2. The ends lost 7 bases at V and 7 bases at J; junction bases unmatched: 10. Germline CDR1 MNHEY, CDR2 SVGAGI. The CDR3 length is 14 residues. CDR3 in DNA: TGTGCCAGCACCCCGCCCAGCGGGATGAATGAGCAGTTCTTC. It codes for CASTPPSGMNEQFF.

The V and J genes are TRBV4-2 and TRBJ2-3; weak D call: TRBD2 (6 bases). CDR3 size: 14 residues. CDR1 is LGHNA and CDR2 is YNFKEQ in the germline V gene. V dropped 4 bases and J dropped 3 bases, with 11 bases sitting between them. CDR3 nucleotides: TGTGCCAGCAGCCTACTACGGGGGACAGATACGCAGTATTTT. This sequence encodes CASSLLRGTDTQYF.

Remarks on this clone: Other DNA sequences within the sample encode an identical CDR3. The V gene is TRBV5-1, the J gene TRBJ1-1; TRBD1 matches at 8 bases. V gave up 0 bases and J gave up 5 bases; unmatched junction bases: 3. Looked up from germline, CDR1 is SGHRS and CDR2 is YFSETQ. CDR3 length equals 14 residues. This CDR3 is CASSLGRGLTEAFF. The CDR3, as DNA: TGCGCCAGCAGCTTGGGCAGGGGGCTTACTGAAGCTTTCTTT.

In this sample, this clone turned up a few times. The chain combines TRBV6-1 with TRBJ2-2; D is possibly TRBD2 (5 bases). Trimming took 10 bases from V and 1 from J, leaving 16 bases between them. The germline CDR1 and CDR2 sequences are MNHNS and SASEGT. The CDR3 consists of 15 residues. CDR3 nucleotide sequence: TGTGCCATTCCGAACGGGGTCCGGAACACCGGGGAGCTGTTTTTT. This gives the protein CAIPNGVRNTGELFF.

The gene calls are TRBV6-1 and TRBJ2-7; 7 bases agree with TRBD2. The germline CDR1 and CDR2 sequences are MNHNS and SASEGT. The CDR3 has 14 residues. Trimming removed 6 bases from V and 2 bases from J; junction bases left unmatched: 7. The CDR3 sequence: CASSRGDSTYEQYF. The CDR3 DNA reads as TGTGCCAGCAGCCGGGGGGACTCTACCTACGAGCAGTACTTC.

The rearrangement links TRBV5-6 to TRBJ2-1, with 7 bases aligning to TRBD2. Per germline, CDR1 SGHDT and CDR2 YYEEEE. V shed 5 bases, J shed 1 base, and the junction held 6 bases outside the gene matches. The CDR3 sequence is 15 residues long. CDR3: CASSYTSASYNEQFF. The CDR3 coding sequence is TGTGCCAGCAGTTACACTAGCGCATCCTACAATGAGCAGTTCTTC.

A few counts support this clone. The CDR3 region has the DNA TGTGCCTTAACAGGGGGCTACGAGCAGTACTTC. Its translation: CALTGGYEQYF. J is TRBJ2-7 and V is TRBV30; TRBD1 agrees at 8 bases. This CDR3 has 11 amino acids. CDR1 GTSNPN and CDR2 SVGIG come from the germline V gene (reference sequence). With V trimmed by 7 bases and J by 3 bases, 2 bases remained unmatched.

This chain joins TRBV9 and TRBJ2-7; D perhaps matches TRBD2 (5 bases). V was trimmed by 4 bases and J by 0 bases, leaving 17 bases between them. The CDR3 sequence is 16 residues long. Looked up from germline, CDR1 is SGDLS and CDR2 is YYNGEE. CDR3 protein: CASSNSRGTDSYEQYF. In DNA, the CDR3 is TGTGCCAGCAGCAACAGTCGGGGTACCGACTCCTACGAGCAGTACTTC.

The table lists this clone with a few counts. This chain links TRBV28 with TRBJ2-1; 7 bases align to TRBD2. Germline loops: CDR1 MDHEN, CDR2 SYDVKM. With 8 bases clipped from V and 1 base from J, the junction kept 2 bases outside the gene matches. The CDR3 sequence is 13 residues long. CDR3 in DNA: TGTGCCAGCGGGAGGGCATCCTACAATGAGCAGTTCTTC. Encoded protein: CASGRASYNEQFF. The whole variable domain, filled in from reference TRBV28 and TRBJ2-1, reads DVKVTQSSRYLVKRTGEKVFLECVQDMDHENMFWYRQDPGLGLRLIYFSYDVKMKEKGDIPEGYSVSREKKERFSLILESASTNQTSMYLCASGRASYNEQFFGPGTRLTVL.

This clone has a handful of counts. The chain recombines TRBV7-9 with TRBJ2-5; 11 positions match TRBD2. TRBJ2-7 matches the DNA end more closely, so the J call is doubtful. Germline V gene data show CDR1 as SEHNR and CDR2 as FQNEAQ (reference sequence). This CDR3 has 19 residues. CDR3 amino acids: CASSSPRGTSGSNSYEQYF. The CDR3 region has the DNA TGTGCCAGCAGCTCCCCCCGGGGGACTAGCGGATCAAACTCCTACGAGCAGTACTTC.

This rearrangement joins TRBV4-2 to TRBJ2-6; D not resolved. Per germline, CDR1 LGHNA and CDR2 YNFKEQ. The CDR3 length is 16 residues. V shed 0 bases and J shed 0 bases, with 6 bases lying between them. CDR3 nucleotide sequence: TGTGCCAGCAGCCAAGAATCCTCCTCTGGGGCCAACGTCCTGACTTTC. This gives the protein CASSQESSSGANVLTF.

The chain links TRBV7-8 to TRBJ1-1; D might be TRBD1 (6 bases). V lost 0 bases and J lost 0, with 8 bases in between. The V gene's germline CDR1 is SGHVS and CDR2 FQNEAQ. This CDR3 region has 15 residues. CDR3 coding DNA: TGTGCCAGCAGCTTAGCGGACAGACTGAACACTGAAGCTTTCTTT. Amino acid sequence: CASSLADRLNTEAFF. The whole variable domain, remainder taken from reference TRBV7-8 and TRBJ1-1, is GAGVSQSPRYKVAKRGQDVALRCDPISGHVSLFWYQQALGQGPEFLTYFQNEAQLDKSGLPSDRFFAERPEGSVSTLKIQRTQQEDSAVYLCASSLADRLNTEAFFGQGTRLTVV.

V and J are TRBV27 and TRBJ2-7; D is unclear. This CDR3 contains 12 residues. Germline V gene sequence: CDR1 MNHEY, CDR2 SMNVEV (reference sequence). V lost 6 bases and J lost 4, with 10 bases in between. In DNA form, the CDR3 reads TGTGCCAGCAGCCGGCGCGGTTACGAGCAGTACTTC. Translating gives CASSRRGYEQYF.

The CDR3 loop is CASSSVTDTQYF. The CDR3, as DNA: TGTGCCAGCAGCTCAGTGACAGATACGCAGTATTTT. This rearrangement joins TRBV7-9 to TRBJ2-3, with unresolved D. Looked up from germline, CDR1 is SEHNR and CDR2 is FQNEAQ (reference sequence). The CDR3 has 12 residues. Deletions cut 4 bases from V and 3 bases from J, with 5 bases between.

In DNA form, the CDR3 reads TGTGCCAGCAGCTTCGACAGGGGGCAAGCAGATACGCAGTATTTT. Translated: CASSFDRGQADTQYF. The chain has TRBV16 and TRBJ2-3; 10 bases match TRBD1. Looked up from germline, CDR1 is KGHSY and CDR2 is FQNENV. There are 15 residues in the CDR3. Trimming removed 5 bases from V and 4 bases from J; junction bases left unmatched: 6.

This clone has a single count. The chain combines TRBV18 with TRBJ2-7, with D possibly matching TRBD1 (6 bases). CDR1 is KGHSH, CDR2 LQKENI, per germline. The V end was cut by 6 bases, the J end by 6 bases, with 18 bases between. There are 14 residues in the CDR3. The CDR3 coding sequence is TGTGCCAGCTCGCCCGACAGGAAGCCACTCGAGCAGTACTTC. It codes for CASSPDRKPLEQYF.

This clone was recorded a few times. The gene calls are TRBV4-1 and TRBJ2-5; D ambiguous. Trimming removed 1 base at V and 1 base at J, with 7 bases between. The CDR3 contains 14 residues. CDR1 MGHRA and CDR2 YSYEKL come from the germline V gene. The CDR3 DNA is TGCGCCAGCAGCCAAGTAGAAATCCAAGAGACCCAGTACTTC. As protein: CASSQVEIQETQYF.

The CDR3, as DNA: TGTGCCAGCAGCCTGGACAGGGACAATCAGCCCCAGCATTTT. As protein: CASSLDRDNQPQHF. J is TRBJ1-5 and V is TRBV5-5; 8 bases map to TRBD1. The germline V gene has CDR1 SGHKS and CDR2 YYEKEE (reference sequence). The CDR3 sequence is 14 residues long. The V segment lost 4 bases and the J segment 3 bases; nucleotides outside the gene matches: 3.

This rearrangement joins TRBV2 to TRBJ2-1; 7 nucleotides agree with TRBD2. V lost 6 bases, J lost 1 base, and 0 bases stayed unmatched. CDR3 length equals 13 residues. The germline gives CDR1 SNHLY, CDR2 FYNNEI. The CDR3 DNA sequence: TGTGCCAGCAGGGGGGGGTCCTACAATGAGCAGTTCTTC. Translation: CASRGGSYNEQFF.

The chain carries TRBV7-6 and TRBJ2-5; D remains unclear. Deletions cut 4 bases from V and 0 bases from J, with 3 bases between. The CDR3 extends over 12 amino acids. In germline, CDR1 is SGHVS, CDR2 FNYEAQ. CDR3 sequence: CASSSYQETQYF. As DNA, the CDR3 is TGTGCCAGCAGCTCGTACCAAGAGACCCAGTACTTC.